These T cell receptor beta chains were read from a single sample in a study of radiotherapy plus CTLA-4 blockade in lung cancer. TCRdb's copy holds only in-frame clones and misses some; the assay was immunoSEQ multiplex PCR. The profile covers some 110,000 clones, with more than 65% appearing a single time and roughly 3.5% taken by the ten largest. Material: peripheral blood, obtained from a patient treated with radiotherapy plus ipilimumab. All receptors come from a human donor with non-small cell lung cancer that progressed on radiotherapy plus ipilimumab. Some clones in this sample may be carry-over from other donors' samples. Both conserved end residues are part of each CDR3. The order of the fields is V gene, clone size, J gene, D gene, CDR3 protein, CDR3 DNA. D genes are given only for firm matches. Some rows have no size entry. The others give once, few or many, or a class for an expanded clone.

TRBV14	.	TRBJ1-2	.	CASSQPGVHGYTF	TGTGCCAGCAGCCAACCTGGGGTGCATGGCTACACCTTC
TRBV11-3	.	TRBJ2-7	.	CASSLDIDGYEQYF	TGTGCCAGCAGCTTAGATATTGACGGCTACGAGCAGTACTTC
TRBV6-5	.	TRBJ1-2	.	CASRAREGDYGYTF	TGTGCCAGCAGGGCGCGGGAGGGAGACTATGGCTACACCTTC
TRBV6-6	.	TRBJ2-1	TRBD2	CASSSLGGGYNEQFF	TGTGCCAGCAGTTCTCTCGGGGGGGGATACAATGAGCAGTTCTTC
TRBV6-5	few	TRBJ2-7	.	CASSYRETYEQYF	TGTGCCAGCAGTTACAGGGAAACCTACGAGCAGTACTTC
TRBV5-1	few	TRBJ2-7	.	CASSWGVGRYYEQYF	TGCGCCAGCAGCTGGGGAGTAGGACGGTACTACGAGCAGTACTTC
TRBV5-1	.	TRBJ1-1	TRBD1	CASSLIQGATEAFF	TGCGCCAGCAGCTTGATCCAGGGGGCTACTGAAGCTTTCTTT
TRBV6-5	few	TRBJ2-2	.	CASHHTGELFF	TGTGCCAGCCACCACACCGGGGAGCTGTTTTTT
TRBV4-3	.	TRBJ1-1	.	CASSQVATNTEAFF	TGCGCCAGCAGCCAAGTTGCAACGAACACTGAAGCTTTCTTT
TRBV9	.	TRBJ2-2	.	CASSVAREGRGELFF	TGTGCCAGCAGCGTAGCCAGGGAAGGGCGGGGGGAGCTGTTTTTT
TRBV7-9	.	TRBJ1-1	.	CASSSSGGFGAFF	TGTGCCAGCAGCTCCTCGGGGGGGTTTGGAGCTTTCTTT
TRBV27	.	TRBJ2-5	.	CASSLRIQETQYF	TGTGCCAGCAGTTTACGGATCCAAGAGACCCAGTACTTC
TRBV9	.	TRBJ2-3	.	CASSPRGQGGTDTQYF	TGTGCCAGCAGCCCTCGAGGGCAGGGTGGGACAGATACGCAGTATTTT
TRBV6-1	.	TRBJ2-5	TRBD1	CASRPGQGAWETQYF	TGTGCCAGCAGACCGGGACAGGGGGCTTGGGAGACCCAGTACTTC
TRBV7-9	.	TRBJ2-7	TRBD2	CASSPHLAGATYEQYF	TGTGCCAGCAGCCCCCACTTAGCGGGGGCAACCTACGAGCAGTACTTC
TRBV28	.	TRBJ2-1	TRBD2	CASSFLAGVEQFF	TGTGCCAGCAGTTTTCTAGCGGGGGTTGAGCAGTTCTTC
TRBV19	.	TRBJ1-2	TRBD1	CASSTVGQGAPGYTF	TGTGCCAGTAGTACCGTGGGTCAGGGGGCGCCTGGCTACACCTTC
TRBV9	.	TRBJ1-5	.	CASSVAGGVQPQHF	TGTGCCAGCAGCGTAGCGGGGGGCGTTCAGCCCCAGCATTTT
TRBV13	.	TRBJ2-5	TRBD2	CASSPLGLAIETQYF	TGTGCCAGCAGCCCGTTAGGACTAGCGATTGAGACCCAGTACTTC
TRBV20-1	.	TRBJ1-4	.	CSVWAGEKLFF	TGCAGTGTCTGGGCGGGGGAAAAACTGTTTTTT
TRBV2	.	TRBJ2-5	TRBD2	CASTGTSGGETQYF	TGTGCCAGCACCGGGACTAGCGGGGGGGAGACCCAGTACTTC
TRBV7-2	.	TRBJ1-4	.	CASSLLRRTTNEKLFF	TGTGCCAGCAGCTTATTGAGACGTACAACTAATGAAAAACTGTTTTTT
TRBV18	.	TRBJ2-3	TRBD2	CASSATSGGTDTQYF	TGTGCCAGCTCAGCTACTAGCGGGGGTACAGATACGCAGTATTTT
TRBV5-1	.	TRBJ2-7	.	CASSLVDSSYTYEQYF	TGCGCCAGCAGCTTGGTTGACAGTTCCTATACCTACGAGCAGTACTTC
TRBV5-5	once	TRBJ1-2	.	CASSRVGQGQFNYGYTF	TGTGCCAGCAGCCGTGTGGGGCAGGGCCAATTCAACTATGGCTACACCTTC
TRBV5-6	.	TRBJ1-2	.	CASSFISSQGYGYTF	TGTGCCAGCAGCTTCATCTCGTCCCAAGGGTATGGCTACACCTTC